This T cell receptor beta chain is from a study of blood T cell repertoires in COVID-19. Libraries were prepared by immunoSEQ multiplex PCR; TCRdb keeps only in-frame clonotypes and omits some of them. This table holds about 99,000 clones, over 80% found once. The ends lost 3 bases at V and 1 base at J; junction bases unmatched: 2. Germline CDR1 reads SGHDN; CDR2 reads FVKESK. CDR3 size: 15 residues. This clone was counted once. The chain carries TRBV14 and TRBJ2-7, with 11 nucleotides matching TRBD2. The source of this sequence is a man in his forties or fifties with acute or convalescent COVID-19. Sequenced input: peripheral blood. CDR3 sequence reads: CASSHRLAGSYEQYF. The CDR3 DNA is TGTGCCAGCAGCCATCGACTAGCGGGATCCTACGAGCAGTACTTC.